A single T cell receptor (beta chain) is shown here with its context. No antigen is known for it. Sequencing was performed with immunoSEQ multiplex PCR; in TCRdb, only in-frame clones are kept and a portion is missing. Of more than 15,000 clones detected, over 70% appear once; the ten largest clones hold approximately 28%. These data come from a study of EBV T-cell therapy then PD-1 blockade in nasopharyngeal carcinoma. Treatment in this sample: AdE1-LMPpoly-expanded autologous EBV-specific T-cell therapy followed by anti-PD-1 nivolumab. Looked up from germline, CDR1 is KGHSH and CDR2 is LQKENI. The ends were cut back, 3 bases at V and 5 bases at J, with 8 bases in the middle. CDR3 length: 12 residues.

This TCR derives from a middle-aged man with nasopharyngeal carcinoma. The V call is TRBV18, the J call TRBJ2-7; no clear D gene. Sample: CD8+ T cells from blood, taken at day 0 from a patient whose treatment included autologous EBV-specific T cells and nivolumab. As DNA, the CDR3 is TGTGCCAGCTCACCGGGCAGCCACGAGCAGTACTTC. Its translation: CASSPGSHEQYF.